This T cell receptor beta chain was retrieved from a study of molecular identifiers for immune sequencing clone quantification. Study summary: In replicates, RNA from about 21,000 or 97,000 naive CD8 cells was divided five ways and four parts were sequenced.

The CDR3 has 13 amino acids. The germline CDR1 and CDR2 sequences are MGHDK and SYGVNS. V was pared by 7 bases and J by 10 bases, with 9 bases of the junction left unmatched. Sorted naive CD8 T cells, about 17,000 to 1,000,000, were sequenced from 10%, 30% or 50% RNA. Overall study results and limits: Spiked-in Jurkat TCR RNA corresponding to one cell was reported as detectable against about 1 million naive cells.

Via MiXCR, TCRdb re-called the PCR reads, giving one row per CDR3 protein. In the table there are 100,000 or so distinct CDR3 sequences, 30% to 35% of which are singletons. A remark on this clonotype: The antigen remains unidentified.

The specimen was naive CD8+ T cells from blood, with Jurkat cell RNA spiked in. As to subset: FACS-sorted CD8+CD4-CCR7+CD45RA+ naive T cells. The TCR comes from a human donor in good health. Some libraries in this study had Jurkat cell RNA spiked in. This chain uses TRBV25-1 with TRBJ2-1, with TRBD1 matching over 8 bases. CDR3 residues: CASIGQGAQEQFF. The CDR3 region has the DNA TGTGCCAGCATAGGTCAGGGGGCTCAAGAGCAGTTCTTC.